This T cell receptor beta chain was sequenced for a study of human T cells and chemical hapten exposure. The time point was: patch test 1, 2 weeks after DPC sensitization. The sample's treatment: therapeutic diphenylcyclopropenone sensitization with weekly scalp DPC. Unfractionated whole blood served as the source for total RNA extraction. Germline assignment: CDR1 MDHEN and CDR2 SYDVKM. V lost 8 bases to trimming and J lost 0 bases, with 10 bases between them. The CDR3 length is 13 residues. TCRdb passed the RACE reads through MiXCR, listing each CDR3 protein once. The table lists around 57,000 distinct CDR3 sequences, approximately 11% of them singletons. The sample holds many counts of this clonotype.

The genes are TRBV28 and TRBJ1-1, with a weak D call TRBD1 (5 bases). The clonotype originates from a woman in her 40s with alopecia areata. Some clones in this sample may be carry-over from other donors' samples. The sample was whole blood, taken in connection with sensitization to the hapten diphenylcyclopropenone (DPC). CDR3 protein: CASQEGVNTEAFF. Here the CDR3 DNA reads TGTGCCAGCCAAGAAGGGGTGAACACTGAAGCTTTCTTT.